A single sample is the source of the 23 T cell receptor beta chains below, sequenced in a study of blood T cell repertoires in COVID-19. TCRdb keeps only in-frame clones here, not all; method: immunoSEQ multiplex PCR. Found here are tens of thousands of clones, about 88% of them singletons; the top ten hold roughly 4.6%. The sample taken for sequencing was peripheral blood. The receptors stem from a man aged 80 or over in a cohort sampled during active COVID-19.

The J gene is TRBJ1-2, the V gene TRBV6-2 or TRBV6-3; no firm D call. Trimming removed 2 bases from V and 2 bases from J, with 12 bases in between. The CDR3 extends over 15 amino acids. The germline V gene has CDR1 MNHEY and CDR2 SVGEGT. The CDR3 loop is CASSYPRAGNYGYTF. For the CDR3, the DNA is TGTGCCAGCAGTTACCCAAGGGCGGGAAACTATGGCTACACCTTC.

The V gene is TRBV7-6, the J gene TRBJ1-1; no definite D call. CDR1 is SGHVS, CDR2 FNYEAQ, per germline. Trimming cost V 6 bases and J 1 base, with 9 bases left between them. This CDR3 comprises 13 residues. The chain's CDR3 is CASSPPQNTEAFF. The DNA for the CDR3 is TGTGCCAGCAGTCCCCCACAGAACACTGAAGCTTTCTTT.

The V call is TRBV5-1, the J call TRBJ1-1; 7 nucleotides match TRBD1. Germline-derived CDR1 and CDR2 are SGHRS and YFSETQ. Trimming at V came to 0 bases and at J to 1 base, leaving 9 bases not matched to a gene. The CDR3 is 17 residues long. In DNA, the CDR3 is TGCGCCAGCAGCTTGGTGGGTGTACAGGGGCGGAACACTGAAGCTTTCTTT. This gives the protein CASSLVGVQGRNTEAFF. The full variable domain, in which reference TRBV5-1 and TRBJ1-1 provide the parts outside the CDR3, is KAGVTQTPRYLIKTRGQQVTLSCSPISGHRSVSWYQQTPGQGLQFLFEYFSETQRNKGNFPGRFSGRQFSNSRSEMNVSTLELGDSALYLCASSLVGVQGRNTEAFFGQGTRLTVV.

The V call is TRBV29-1, the J call TRBJ2-6; maybe TRBD2 (6 bases). V lost 4 bases and J lost 4, with 11 bases in between. Germline V gene sequence: CDR1 SQVTM, CDR2 ANQGSEA. This CDR3 is 14 amino acids long. CDR3 sequence: CSVGRDSGANVLTF. The CDR3 coding sequence is TGCAGCGTTGGTAGGGACTCCGGGGCCAACGTCCTGACTTTC.

The chain recombines TRBV11-2 with TRBJ2-1; 14 nucleotides match TRBD2. The CDR3 loop spans 14 amino acids. Germline trimming cut 3 bases from V and 14 bases from J; bases unmatched to any gene: 6. Germline V gives CDR1 SGHAT, CDR2 FQNNGV. The CDR3 reads CASSFGLAGGQEFF. The CDR3 coding sequence is TGTGCCAGCAGCTTCGGACTAGCGGGAGGCCAGGAGTTCTTC.

The V gene is TRBV27, the J gene TRBJ1-5; TRBD1 might be the D (5 bases). This CDR3 is built from 15 residues. Per the germline V gene, CDR1 is MNHEY and CDR2 is SMNVEV (reference sequence). Trimming pared 6 bases from V and 3 bases from J, leaving 15 bases between. CDR3 in DNA: TGTGCCAGCAGACCCGATCGGGGGTCCAATCAGCCCCAGCATTTT. Protein product: CASRPDRGSNQPQHF.

This clone was seen only a few times. The CDR3 nucleotides are TGTGCCAGCAGACTCACCCGGAGGGAGTTCTTC. Its translation: CASRLTRREFF. V gene TRBV12-3 or TRBV12-4 combines with J gene TRBJ2-1, with D maybe TRBD2 (6 bases). V lost 6 bases and J 14 bases, leaving 14 bases between the germline ends. The CDR3 is 11 amino acids.

This clone was recorded once. The chain links TRBV5-1 to TRBJ2-7; 8 bases agree with TRBD1. J lost 7 bases, V lost 4 bases, and 4 bases had no gene match. Germline CDR1 and CDR2: SGHRS and YFSETQ. This CDR3 contains 12 residues. Written as DNA, the CDR3 is TGCGCCAGCAGCGGCGACAGGGGAGAGCAGTACTTC. It codes for CASSGDRGEQYF.

The V call is TRBV7-2, the J call TRBJ2-1, with 8 positions matching TRBD1. V lost 4 bases to trimming and J lost 4 bases; unmatched junction nucleotides: 6. The CDR3 runs 15 residues. From germline, CDR1 is SGHTA and CDR2 FQGNSA. CDR3: CASSSDREPYNEQFF. The CDR3 DNA reads TGTGCCAGCAGCTCGGACAGGGAACCATACAATGAGCAGTTCTTC.

The V call is TRBV3-1 (or the pseudogene TRBV3-2), the J call TRBJ1-2, with no clear D. V dropped 4 bases and J dropped 6 bases, with 21 bases sitting between them. The CDR3 runs 16 residues. Germline CDR1 reads LGHDT; CDR2 reads YNNKEL (reference sequence). This chain's CDR3 is CASSPPPQTLRNGYTF. The CDR3 DNA is TGTGCCAGCAGCCCGCCCCCCCAGACTCTGAGAAATGGCTACACCTTC.

This rearrangement joins TRBV7-3 to TRBJ2-2, with D hard to call. The CDR3 sequence is 13 residues long. The germline CDR1 and CDR2 sequences are SGHTA and FQGTGA. V was trimmed by 4 bases and J by 6 bases, leaving 9 bases between them. DNA of the CDR3: TGTGCCAGCAGCTCCTATGAAGCCGGGGAGCTGTTTTTT. Translating gives CASSSYEAGELFF. Combining the CDR3 with reference TRBV7-3 and TRBJ2-2 gives the whole variable domain GAGVSQTPSNKVTEKGKYVELRCDPISGHTALYWYRQSLGQGPEFLIYFQGTGAADDSGLPNDRFFAVRPEGSVSTLKIQRTERGDSAVYLCASSSYEAGELFFGEGSRLTVL.

The genes are TRBV30 and TRBJ1-2; maybe TRBD1 (5 bases). The V gene lost 4 bases and the J gene lost 6 bases, with 15 bases spanning the gap. The germline V gene has CDR1 GTSNPN and CDR2 SVGIG (reference sequence). The CDR3 length is 13 residues. CDR3 nucleotide sequence: TGTGCCTGGACCCCAGGGAATTCGGATGGCTACACCTTC. As protein: CAWTPGNSDGYTF.

In its sample, this clone was seen once. The chain links TRBV27 to TRBJ1-2, with D perhaps matching TRBD1 (5 bases). The germline gives CDR1 MNHEY, CDR2 SMNVEV (reference sequence). CDR3 length: 15 residues. Trimming left V 5 bases short and J 2 bases short, with 15 bases between. DNA of the CDR3: TGTGCCAGCAGTGTAGACAGCGCCGCAAACTATGGCTACACCTTC. Residues: CASSVDSAANYGYTF.

The V and J genes are TRBV7-8 and TRBJ1-3, with 10 bases that match TRBD1. The V segment lost 1 base and the J segment 2 bases; nucleotides outside the gene matches: 5. The CDR3 extends over 17 amino acids. The V gene's germline CDR1 is SGHVS and CDR2 FQNEAQ. The CDR3 is CASSLGQGARTGNTIYF. As DNA, the CDR3 is TGTGCCAGCAGCTTAGGACAGGGGGCTCGCACTGGAAACACCATATATTTT.

CDR3 region: CASSQDQERDYYGYTF. CDR3 sequence (DNA): TGCGCCAGCAGCCAAGATCAGGAGCGGGATTACTATGGCTACACCTTC. V usage is TRBV4-1 and J usage is TRBJ1-2; D not resolved. V was cut by 0 bases and J by 3 bases, with 14 bases left in between. This CDR3 spans 16 amino acids. CDR1 is MGHRA, CDR2 YSYEKL, per germline.

The chain joins TRBV12-3 or TRBV12-4 to TRBJ1-5; TRBD1 matches 7 bases. The CDR3 has 13 residues. V lost 7 bases, J lost 7 bases, and 7 bases stayed unmatched. CDR3 nucleotides: TGTGCCAGCAATCGACAGGGCCGGCAGCCCCAGCATTTT. The encoded protein is CASNRQGRQPQHF.

The genes are TRBV3-1 (or the pseudogene TRBV3-2) and TRBJ2-7, with 8 bases matching TRBD1. In germline, CDR1 is LGHDT, CDR2 YNNKEL (reference sequence). V lost 8 bases and J lost 2; bases outside the gene matches: 5. This CDR3 contains 13 residues. DNA of the CDR3: TGTGCCAGCGCCCGACAGGGGACCTACGAGCAGTACTTC. It is translated as CASARQGTYEQYF.

The chain uses TRBV2 and TRBJ2-5, with 9 positions matching TRBD2. The V gene end was trimmed by 7 bases and the J gene end by 5 bases; junction bases not matched to a gene: 11. The CDR3 totals 15 residues. From germline, CDR1 is SNHLY and CDR2 FYNNEI. In nucleotides, the CDR3 is TGTGCCAGCACCAAAGGAAGCGGGGGGCAGGAGACCCAGTACTTC. It is translated as CASTKGSGGQETQYF.

The rearrangement joins TRBV5-5 to TRBJ2-1, with 7 bases matching TRBD2. CDR3 size: 18 residues. CDR1 and CDR2 (germline): SGHKS, YYEKEE (reference sequence). The V gene end was trimmed by 0 bases and the J gene end by 6 bases; junction bases not matched to a gene: 15. The CDR3 DNA reads as TGTGCCAGCAGCTTGGGTCTTCGGGCGGGAGAGGGGAGCAATGAGCAGTTCTTC. It translates to CASSLGLRAGEGSNEQFF.

The genes are TRBV5-1 and TRBJ2-5; 8 positions match TRBD2. Germline V gene lookup returns CDR1 SGHRS and CDR2 YFSETQ. V was pared by 4 bases and J by 5 bases, with 10 bases of the junction left unmatched. The CDR3 spans 15 residues. The CDR3 spells CASSRPSGSRETQYF. In DNA, the CDR3 is TGCGCCAGCAGCCGGCCCAGCGGGAGTAGGGAGACCCAGTACTTC.

V and J are TRBV30 and TRBJ2-5; D is unclear. Per germline, CDR1 GTSNPN and CDR2 SVGIG (reference sequence). This CDR3 region has 13 residues. V lost 4 bases and J 1 base, leaving 10 bases between the germline ends. The CDR3 protein is CAWTRQTQETQYF. The CDR3 nucleotides are TGTGCCTGGACCAGACAAACCCAAGAGACCCAGTACTTC.

V gene TRBV19 combines with J gene TRBJ1-2; 9 bases map to TRBD1. The germline gives CDR1 LNHDA, CDR2 SQIVND (reference sequence). After removal of 5 bases from V and 7 bases from J, the junction contained 5 bases not matched to a gene. This CDR3 has 13 residues. CDR3 region: CASSSTGGIGYTF. The CDR3 DNA sequence: TGTGCCAGTAGTTCCACAGGGGGCATTGGCTACACCTTC.

This rearrangement joins TRBV5-6 to TRBJ1-5; TRBD1 matches at 8 bases. Looked up from germline, CDR1 is SGHDT and CDR2 is YYEEEE. This CDR3 contains 18 residues. After removal of 0 bases from V and 2 bases from J, the junction contained 10 bases not matched to a gene. CDR3 bases: TGTGCCAGCAGCTTGGGACAGGGGAAAAGGAGGGGCAATCAGCCCCAGCATTTT. It specifies CASSLGQGKRRGNQPQHF. Full variable domain (missing parts from reference TRBV5-6 and TRBJ1-5): DAGVTQSPTHLIKTRGQQVTLRCSPKSGHDTVSWYQQALGQGPQFIFQYYEEEERQRGNFPDRFSGHQFPNYSSELNVNALLLGDSALYLCASSLGQGKRRGNQPQHFGDGTRLSIL.